Each of the 16 T cell receptor beta chains below was sequenced from the same sample in a study of CD8 T cells in ankylosing spondylitis. TCRdb analysed the 5' RACE reads with MiXCR anew, one entry per CDR3 protein. The sample gives about 240,000 distinct CDR3 sequences, approximately 10% of which show up once; 2.6% is in the top ten. The sequenced material came from blood, either unsorted or a sorted T cell fraction (not recorded which). The receptors originated from a male donor with ankylosing spondylitis or in good health (not recorded which).

Points on this clonotype: This may come from a read error, since a much larger clone is one base off. The chain joins TRBV5-6 to TRBJ2-1; D is unresolved. V gave up 2 bases and J gave up 5 bases, with 8 bases separating them. Germline CDR1 and CDR2: SGHDT and YYEEEE. The CDR3 spans 13 residues. The chain's CDR3 is CASSFNSNNEQFF. Here the CDR3 DNA reads TGTGCCAGCAGCTTCAACAGTAACAATGAGCAGTTCTTC.

This clonotype was found many times. This rearrangement joins TRBV25-1 to TRBJ2-5; the match to TRBD2 covers 16 bases. This CDR3 contains 14 residues. The ends lost 8 bases at V and 7 bases at J; junction bases unmatched: 4. Germline V CDR1 and CDR2: MGHDK, SYGVNS. The CDR3 here is CASGTSGGAMTQYF. The CDR3 coding sequence is TGTGCCAGCGGGACTAGCGGGGGGGCGATGACCCAGTACTTC.

This clonotype was seen repeatedly, ten times or more. The chain has TRBV5-1 and TRBJ2-7, with D tentatively TRBD1 or TRBD2 (5 bases each). CDR1 is SGHRS and CDR2 is YFSETQ in the germline V gene. The germline V and J ends were trimmed by 4 bases and 3 bases, with 14 bases remaining between them. The CDR3 contains 14 residues. The CDR3 nucleotides are TGCGCCAGCAGCCTGGGGACGTCGCTCTACGAGCAGTACTTC. Residues: CASSLGTSLYEQYF.

This clonotype was detected ten times or more. This chain links TRBV29-1 with TRBJ2-7; D might be TRBD2 (5 bases). V lost 6 bases to trimming and J lost 6 bases, with 18 bases between them. In germline, CDR1 is SQVTM, CDR2 ANQGSEA. This CDR3 is built from 13 residues. In DNA form, the CDR3 reads TGCAGCGTAAGAACCGGGAATACCGGCGAGCAGTACTTC. It specifies CSVRTGNTGEQYF.

This clonotype has just a few counts. The chain combines TRBV4-2 with TRBJ2-3; a weak D match, TRBD2 (7 bases). This CDR3 contains 21 residues. Deletions cut 3 bases from V and 0 bases from J, with 28 bases between. CDR1 and CDR2 from the germline V gene are LGHNA and YNFKEQ. This chain's CDR3 is CASSQVGRRRGRNSSTDTQYF. The CDR3, as DNA: TGTGCCAGCAGCCAGGTTGGGCGGAGGCGGGGGCGCAATTCTAGCACAGATACGCAGTATTTT.

This clonotype was recorded at least ten times. The chain uses TRBV4-1 and TRBJ2-3; D is possibly TRBD2 (6 bases). Per the germline V gene, CDR1 is MGHRA and CDR2 is YSYEKL. The length of the CDR3 is 17 residues. V was cut by 1 base and J by 0 bases, with 14 bases left in between. CDR3 bases: TGCGCCAGCAGCCAAGTCCTCGGGGGATCGAGCACAGATACGCAGTATTTT. It codes for CASSQVLGGSSTDTQYF.

V is TRBV30 and J is TRBJ2-7; D might be TRBD2 (5 bases). V was shortened by 2 bases and J by 5 bases, with 19 bases between the two germline ends. The V gene's germline CDR1 is GTSNPN and CDR2 SVGIG (reference sequence). The CDR3 covers 15 residues. CDR3 DNA: TGTGCCTGGAGTTGGAAGGGAGTAAGGAGAAACGAGCAGTACTTC. This translates into CAWSWKGVRRNEQYF.

About this clonotype itself: A much larger clone lies a single base off, so this may be a read error. J is TRBJ2-7 and V is TRBV27, with TRBD2 as a possible D gene (5 bases). CDR1 is MNHEY, CDR2 SMNVEV, per germline (reference sequence). This CDR3 spans 14 amino acids. The CDR3 DNA follows: TGTGCCAGCAGTTCCCCGGGGAGCTCCTACGGGCAGTACTTC. This translates into CASSSPGSSYGQYF.

The genes are TRBV6-1 and TRBJ1-1; TRBD1 agrees at 11 bases. Trimming took 7 bases from V and 0 from J; bases not matched to a gene: 10. This CDR3 has 17 amino acids. CDR1 and CDR2 from the germline V gene are MNHNS and SASEGT. CDR3 in DNA: TGTGCCAGCACCCGGGACAGGGGGGCGCCCATGAACACTGAAGCTTTCTTT. This sequence encodes CASTRDRGAPMNTEAFF.

This clonotype was picked up many times. The rearrangement uses TRBV7-8 and TRBJ1-1, with D perhaps matching TRBD1 (5 bases). The CDR3 spans 14 residues. Germline V CDR1 and CDR2: SGHVS, FQNEAQ. Trimming cost V 6 bases and J 0 bases, with 11 bases left between them. CDR3 sequence (DNA): TGTGCCAGCAGTTACGGGACGGTGAACACTGAAGCTTTCTTT. Protein product: CASSYGTVNTEAFF.

This clonotype was seen repeatedly, ten times or more. This chain uses TRBV30 with TRBJ2-5, with 7 bases matching TRBD1. Trimming at V came to 4 bases and at J to 5 bases, leaving 4 bases not matched to a gene. The CDR3 totals 12 residues. Germline CDR1 reads GTSNPN; CDR2 reads SVGIG (reference sequence). CDR3 amino acids: CAWTGGVETQYF. In DNA form, the CDR3 reads TGTGCCTGGACAGGGGGTGTGGAGACCCAGTACTTC.

This clonotype was detected ten times or more. This rearrangement joins TRBV10-3 to TRBJ2-5; TRBD1 is a possible D gene (6 bases). This CDR3 is 18 amino acids long. V lost 2 bases to trimming and J lost 5 bases, with 24 bases between them. CDR1 is ENHRY, CDR2 SYGVKD, per germline. CDR3 protein: CAISEPKTGSGVLETQYF. CDR3 DNA: TGTGCCATCAGTGAGCCAAAAACAGGGTCCGGGGTTTTGGAGACCCAGTACTTC.

In its sample, this clonotype was seen a few times. The rearrangement joins TRBV20-1 to TRBJ1-4, with D maybe TRBD1 (6 bases). The CDR3 sequence is 15 residues long. Germline CDR1 reads DFQATT; CDR2 reads SNEGSKA (reference sequence). Trimming took off 4 bases at V and 6 bases at J, with 18 bases between the two ends. The CDR3 nucleotides read TGCAGTGCTATCCCATACAGGGAGGGTCATGAAAAACTGTTTTTT. It specifies CSAIPYREGHEKLFF.

This clonotype was observed at least ten times. The chain couples TRBV3-1 to TRBJ2-7; 13 positions agree with TRBD2. V lost 4 bases, J lost 9 bases, and 12 bases stayed unmatched. In germline, CDR1 is LGHDT, CDR2 YNNKEL (reference sequence). The CDR3 runs to 16 residues. The CDR3: CASSRGTSGNLFGQYF. Written as DNA, the CDR3 is TGTGCCAGCAGCCGAGGGACTAGCGGGAACCTCTTCGGGCAGTACTTC.

This clonotype was recorded at least ten times. The J gene is TRBJ1-5, the V gene TRBV6-1, with D possibly TRBD1 on 6 matching bases. Germline V gene lookup returns CDR1 MNHNS and CDR2 SASEGT. V gave up 0 bases and J gave up 6 bases, with 12 bases separating them. This CDR3 has 15 residues. The CDR3 region has the DNA TGTGCCAGCAGTGAAGCGATAACAGGGACTCAGCCCCAGCATTTT. It yields the protein CASSEAITGTQPQHF.

In its sample, this clonotype was seen a few times. The J gene is TRBJ1-6, the V gene TRBV5-4; D gene ambiguous. Germline-derived CDR1 and CDR2 are SGHNT and YYREEE (reference sequence). The length of the CDR3 is 14 residues. Trimming cost V 0 bases and J 5 bases, with 6 bases left between them. CDR3 bases: TGTGCCAGCAGCTTGGGGGGTGATAATTCACCCCTCCACTTT. This codes for CASSLGGDNSPLHF.